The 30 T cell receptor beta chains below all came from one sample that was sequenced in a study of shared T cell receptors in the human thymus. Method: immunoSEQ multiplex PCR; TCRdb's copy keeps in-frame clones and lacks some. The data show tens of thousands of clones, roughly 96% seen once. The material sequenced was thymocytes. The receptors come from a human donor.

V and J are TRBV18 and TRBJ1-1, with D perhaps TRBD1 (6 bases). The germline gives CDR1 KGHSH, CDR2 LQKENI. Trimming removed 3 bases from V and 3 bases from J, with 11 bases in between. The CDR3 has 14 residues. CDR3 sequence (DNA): TGTGCCAGCTCACCGGGGGCCAGGCACACTGAAGCTTTCTTT. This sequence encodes CASSPGARHTEAFF.

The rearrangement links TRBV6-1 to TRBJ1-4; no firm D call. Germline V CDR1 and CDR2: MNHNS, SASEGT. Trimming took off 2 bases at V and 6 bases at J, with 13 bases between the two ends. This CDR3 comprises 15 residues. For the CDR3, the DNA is TGTGCCAGCAGTGAACGCAAGGCGTCCTATGAAAAACTGTTTTTT. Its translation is CASSERKASYEKLFF.

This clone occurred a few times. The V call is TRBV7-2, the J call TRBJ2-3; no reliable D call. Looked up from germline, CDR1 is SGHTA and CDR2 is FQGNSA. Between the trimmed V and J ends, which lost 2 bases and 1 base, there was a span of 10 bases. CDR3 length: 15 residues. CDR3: CASSLNGPCTDTQYF. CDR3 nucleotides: TGTGCCAGCAGCTTAAATGGACCCTGCACAGATACGCAGTATTTT. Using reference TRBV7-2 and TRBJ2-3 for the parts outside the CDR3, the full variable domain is GAGVSQSPSNKVTEKGKDVELRCDPISGHTALYWYRQSLGQGLEFLIYFQGNSAPDKSGLPSDRFSAERTGGSVSTLTIQRTQQEDSAVYLCASSLNGPCTDTQYFGPGTRLTVL.

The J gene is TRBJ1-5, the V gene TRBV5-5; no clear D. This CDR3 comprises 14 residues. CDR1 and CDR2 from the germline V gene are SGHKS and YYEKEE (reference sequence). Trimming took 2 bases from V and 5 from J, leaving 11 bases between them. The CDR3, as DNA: TGTGCCAGCAGCTTACGGGTCGTGTATCAGCCCCAGCATTTT. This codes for CASSLRVVYQPQHF.

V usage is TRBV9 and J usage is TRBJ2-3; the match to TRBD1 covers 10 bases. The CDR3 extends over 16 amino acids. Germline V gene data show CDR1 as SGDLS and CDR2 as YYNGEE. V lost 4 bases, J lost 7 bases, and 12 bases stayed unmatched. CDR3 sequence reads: CASSSPGDRGTNTQYF. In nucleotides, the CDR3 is TGTGCCAGCAGCTCCCCCGGGGACAGGGGCACCAATACGCAGTATTTT.

The CDR3 DNA reads TGCGCCAGCAGTCCAGGCCCTGGGACTAGCGGAGAACCCACAGATACGCAGTATTTT. Its translation: CASSPGPGTSGEPTDTQYF. J is TRBJ2-3 and V is TRBV4-3; the match to TRBD2 covers 11 bases. The germline gives CDR1 LGHNA, CDR2 YSLEER. The CDR3 is 19 residues long. V shed 6 bases, J shed 2 bases, and the junction held 16 bases outside the gene matches.

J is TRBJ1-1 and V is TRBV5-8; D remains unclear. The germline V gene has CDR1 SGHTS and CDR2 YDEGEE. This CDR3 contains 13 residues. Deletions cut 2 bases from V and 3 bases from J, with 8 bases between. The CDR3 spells CASSLFPHTEAFF. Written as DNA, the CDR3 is TGTGCCAGCAGCTTATTTCCACACACTGAAGCTTTCTTT.

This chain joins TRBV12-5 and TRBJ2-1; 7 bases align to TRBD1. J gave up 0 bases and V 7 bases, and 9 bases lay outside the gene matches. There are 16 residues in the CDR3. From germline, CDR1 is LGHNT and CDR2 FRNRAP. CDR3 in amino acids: CASVARDSSSYNEQFF. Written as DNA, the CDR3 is TGTGCTAGTGTCGCCCGGGACAGCAGCTCCTACAATGAGCAGTTCTTC.

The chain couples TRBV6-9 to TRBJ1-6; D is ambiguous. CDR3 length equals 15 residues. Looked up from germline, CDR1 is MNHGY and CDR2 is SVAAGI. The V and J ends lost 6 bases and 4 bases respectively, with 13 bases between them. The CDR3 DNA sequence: TGTGCCAGCAGCCACGAACCCAATTATAATTCACCCCTCCACTTT. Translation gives CASSHEPNYNSPLHF.

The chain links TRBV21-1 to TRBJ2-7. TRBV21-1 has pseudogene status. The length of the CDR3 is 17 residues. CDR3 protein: CASPRGSTRDRSYEQYF. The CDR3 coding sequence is TGTGCCAGCCCTAGGGGATCAACGAGGGACCGCTCCTACGAGCAGTACTTC.

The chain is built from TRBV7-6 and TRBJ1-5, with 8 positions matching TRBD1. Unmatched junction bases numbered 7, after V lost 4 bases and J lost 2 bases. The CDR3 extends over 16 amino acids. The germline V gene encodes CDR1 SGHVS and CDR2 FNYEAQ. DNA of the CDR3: TGTGCCAGCAGCTCCTCGGACAGGGAAGGCAATCAGCCCCAGCATTTT. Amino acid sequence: CASSSSDREGNQPQHF.

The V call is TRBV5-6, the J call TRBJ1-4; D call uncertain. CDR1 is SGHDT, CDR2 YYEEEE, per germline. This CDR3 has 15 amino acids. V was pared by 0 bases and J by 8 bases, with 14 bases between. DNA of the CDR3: TGTGCCAGCAGCTTGGGTCAGGTCCGAAGGGAAAAACTGTTTTTT. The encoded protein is CASSLGQVRREKLFF.

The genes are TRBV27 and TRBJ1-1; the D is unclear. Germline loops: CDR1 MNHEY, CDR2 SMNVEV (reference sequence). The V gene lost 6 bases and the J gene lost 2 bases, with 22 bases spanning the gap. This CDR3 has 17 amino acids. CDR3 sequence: CASSPNGGRALNTEAFF. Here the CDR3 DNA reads TGTGCCAGCAGCCCAAATGGAGGGAGGGCCCTCAACACTGAAGCTTTCTTT.

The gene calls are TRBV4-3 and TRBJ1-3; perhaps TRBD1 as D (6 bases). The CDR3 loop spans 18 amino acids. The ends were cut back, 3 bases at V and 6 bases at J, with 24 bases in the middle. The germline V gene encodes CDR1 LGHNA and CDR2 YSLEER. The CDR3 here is CASSHKRSPGQRENTIYF. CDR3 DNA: TGCGCCAGCAGCCACAAACGGTCGCCAGGACAGCGGGAAAACACCATATATTTT.

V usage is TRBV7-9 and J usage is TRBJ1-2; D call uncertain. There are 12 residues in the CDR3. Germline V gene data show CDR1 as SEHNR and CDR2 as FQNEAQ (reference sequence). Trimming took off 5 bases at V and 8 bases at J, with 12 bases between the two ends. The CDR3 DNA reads TGTGCCAGCAGCCCGAAAACAGAGGGCTACACCTTC. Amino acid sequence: CASSPKTEGYTF.

DNA for the CDR3: TGTGCCAGCAGCCCCGACGGGCCTGTAAGCGAAGGCTACGAGCAGTACTTC. Translated: CASSPDGPVSEGYEQYF. The gene calls are TRBV7-2 and TRBJ2-7, with unresolved D. The CDR3 is 17 amino acids. Trimming shortened V by 5 bases and J by 3 bases, and 23 bases separated the two germline ends. The germline V gene has CDR1 SGHTA and CDR2 FQGNSA.

The CDR3 is CASSLPGRVGGPHTGELFF. CDR3 in DNA: TGTGCCAGCAGCTTACCAGGACGGGTCGGGGGGCCCCACACCGGGGAGCTGTTTTTT. The chain carries TRBV7-2 and TRBJ2-2; a weak D match, TRBD2 (7 bases). The CDR3 sequence is 19 residues long. The germline V gene has CDR1 SGHTA and CDR2 FQGNSA. Trimming shortened V by 2 bases and J by 3 bases, and 22 bases separated the two germline ends.

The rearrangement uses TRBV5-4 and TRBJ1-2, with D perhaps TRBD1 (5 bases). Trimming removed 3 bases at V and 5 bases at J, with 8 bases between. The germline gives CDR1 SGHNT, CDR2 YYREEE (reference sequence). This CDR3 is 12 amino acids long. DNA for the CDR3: TGTGCCAGCAGCTCCAGGGTATATGGCTACACCTTC. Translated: CASSSRVYGYTF. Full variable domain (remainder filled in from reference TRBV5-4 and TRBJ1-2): ETGVTQSPTHLIKTRGQQVTLRCSSQSGHNTVSWYQQALGQGPQFIFQYYREEENGRGNFPPRFSGLQFPNYSSELNVNALELDDSALYLCASSSRVYGYTFGSGTRLTVV.

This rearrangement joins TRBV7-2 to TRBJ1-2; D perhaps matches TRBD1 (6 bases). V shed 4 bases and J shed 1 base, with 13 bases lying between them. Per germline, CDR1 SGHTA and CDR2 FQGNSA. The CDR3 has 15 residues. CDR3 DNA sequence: TGTGCCAGCAGCTCGGACAGCCAAAATAACTATGGCTACACCTTC. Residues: CASSSDSQNNYGYTF.

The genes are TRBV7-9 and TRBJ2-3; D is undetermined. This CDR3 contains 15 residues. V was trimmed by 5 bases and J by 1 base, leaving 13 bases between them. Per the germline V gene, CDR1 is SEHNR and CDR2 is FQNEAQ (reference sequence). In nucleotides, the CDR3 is TGTGCCAGCAGCCTTCTGACCACCCGCACAGATACGCAGTATTTT. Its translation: CASSLLTTRTDTQYF.

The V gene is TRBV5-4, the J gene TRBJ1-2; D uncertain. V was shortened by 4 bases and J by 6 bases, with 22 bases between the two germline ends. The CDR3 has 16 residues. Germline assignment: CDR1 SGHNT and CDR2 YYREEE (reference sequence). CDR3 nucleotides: TGTGCCAGCAGCCACGACGTGCCTGTTTCGGGAGATGGCTACACCTTC. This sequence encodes CASSHDVPVSGDGYTF.

The CDR3 loop reads CASSPTPQGAFF. The CDR3 DNA is TGTGCCAGCAGCCCAACCCCACAGGGAGCTTTCTTT. The chain couples TRBV7-9 to TRBJ1-1; a weak D match, TRBD1 (6 bases). CDR1 is SEHNR, CDR2 FQNEAQ, per germline (reference sequence). With 5 bases removed from V and 10 bases from J, the gap between germline ends came to 14 bases. The CDR3 runs to 12 residues.

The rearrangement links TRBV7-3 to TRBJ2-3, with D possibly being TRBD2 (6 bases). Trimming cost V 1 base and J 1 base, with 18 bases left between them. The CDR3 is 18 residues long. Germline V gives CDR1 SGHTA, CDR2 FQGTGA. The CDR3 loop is CASSLNPFRRGGTDTQYF. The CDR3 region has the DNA TGTGCCAGCAGCTTAAACCCCTTCCGGCGGGGAGGCACAGATACGCAGTATTTT.

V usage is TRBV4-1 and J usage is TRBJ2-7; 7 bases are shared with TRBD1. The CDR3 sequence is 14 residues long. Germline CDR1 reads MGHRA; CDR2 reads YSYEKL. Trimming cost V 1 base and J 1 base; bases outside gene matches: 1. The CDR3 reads CASSQGQGSYEQYF. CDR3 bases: TGCGCCAGCAGCCAAGGACAGGGTTCCTACGAGCAGTACTTC.

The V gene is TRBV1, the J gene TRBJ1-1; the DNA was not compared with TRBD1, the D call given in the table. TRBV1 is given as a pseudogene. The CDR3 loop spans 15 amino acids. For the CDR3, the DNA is TGCACCAGCAGCCACAGACAGGGACCGAACACTGAAGCTTTCTTT. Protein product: CTSSHRQGPNTEAFF.

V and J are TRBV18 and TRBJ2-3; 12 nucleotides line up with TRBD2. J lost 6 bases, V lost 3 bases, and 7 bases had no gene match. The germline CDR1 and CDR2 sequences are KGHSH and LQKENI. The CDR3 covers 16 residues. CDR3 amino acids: CASSPSLAGGPDTQYF. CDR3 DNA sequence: TGTGCCAGCTCACCTAGTCTAGCGGGGGGGCCCGATACGCAGTATTTT.

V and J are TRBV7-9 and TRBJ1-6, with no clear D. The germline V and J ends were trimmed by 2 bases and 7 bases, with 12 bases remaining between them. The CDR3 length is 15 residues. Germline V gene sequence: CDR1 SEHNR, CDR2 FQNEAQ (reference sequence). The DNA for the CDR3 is TGTGCCAGCAGCTTAAAGGGTCAGCAGAATTCACCCCTCCACTTT. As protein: CASSLKGQQNSPLHF. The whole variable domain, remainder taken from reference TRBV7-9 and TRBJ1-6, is DTGVSQNPRHKITKRGQNVTFRCDPISEHNRLYWYRQTLGQGPEFLTYFQNEAQLEKSRLLSDRFSAERPKGSFSTLEIQRTEQGDSAMYLCASSLKGQQNSPLHFGNGTRLTVT.

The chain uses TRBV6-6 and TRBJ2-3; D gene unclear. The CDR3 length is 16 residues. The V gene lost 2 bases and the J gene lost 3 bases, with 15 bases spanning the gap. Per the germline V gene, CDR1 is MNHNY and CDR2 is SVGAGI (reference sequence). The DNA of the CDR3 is TGTGCCAGCAGTTACGGATCTTCGATTTGTACAGATACGCAGTATTTT. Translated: CASSYGSSICTDTQYF.

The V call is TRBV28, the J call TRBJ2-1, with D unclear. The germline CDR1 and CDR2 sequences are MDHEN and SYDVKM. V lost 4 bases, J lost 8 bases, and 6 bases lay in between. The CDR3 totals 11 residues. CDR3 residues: CASSSIDEQFF. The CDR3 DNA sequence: TGTGCCAGCAGTTCTATTGATGAGCAGTTCTTC.

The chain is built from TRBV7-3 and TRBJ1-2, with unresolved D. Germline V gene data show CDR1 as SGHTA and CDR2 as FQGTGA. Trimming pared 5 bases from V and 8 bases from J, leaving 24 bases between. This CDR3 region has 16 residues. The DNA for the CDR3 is TGTGCCAGCAGCCCCCAAGAGCACCGCCGGGTGGGGGGCTACACCTTC. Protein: CASSPQEHRRVGGYTF.